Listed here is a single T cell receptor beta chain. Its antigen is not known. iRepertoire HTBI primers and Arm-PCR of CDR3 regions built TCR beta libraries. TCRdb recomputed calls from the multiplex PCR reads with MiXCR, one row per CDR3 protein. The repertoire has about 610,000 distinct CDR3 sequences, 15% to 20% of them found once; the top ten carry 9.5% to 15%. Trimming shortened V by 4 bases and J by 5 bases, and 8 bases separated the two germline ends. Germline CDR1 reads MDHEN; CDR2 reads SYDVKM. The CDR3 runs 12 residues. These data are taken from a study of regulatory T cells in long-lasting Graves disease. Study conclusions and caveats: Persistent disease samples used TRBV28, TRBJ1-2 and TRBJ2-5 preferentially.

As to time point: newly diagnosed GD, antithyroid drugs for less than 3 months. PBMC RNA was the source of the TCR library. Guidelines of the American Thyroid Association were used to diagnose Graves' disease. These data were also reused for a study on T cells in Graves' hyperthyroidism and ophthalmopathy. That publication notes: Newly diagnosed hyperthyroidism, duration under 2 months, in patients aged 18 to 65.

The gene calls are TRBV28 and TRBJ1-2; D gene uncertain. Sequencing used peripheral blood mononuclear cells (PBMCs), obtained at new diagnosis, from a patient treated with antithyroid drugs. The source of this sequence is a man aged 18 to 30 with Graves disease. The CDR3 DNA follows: TGTGCCAGCAGTTCTGACATTTATGGCTACACCTTC. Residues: CASSSDIYGYTF.